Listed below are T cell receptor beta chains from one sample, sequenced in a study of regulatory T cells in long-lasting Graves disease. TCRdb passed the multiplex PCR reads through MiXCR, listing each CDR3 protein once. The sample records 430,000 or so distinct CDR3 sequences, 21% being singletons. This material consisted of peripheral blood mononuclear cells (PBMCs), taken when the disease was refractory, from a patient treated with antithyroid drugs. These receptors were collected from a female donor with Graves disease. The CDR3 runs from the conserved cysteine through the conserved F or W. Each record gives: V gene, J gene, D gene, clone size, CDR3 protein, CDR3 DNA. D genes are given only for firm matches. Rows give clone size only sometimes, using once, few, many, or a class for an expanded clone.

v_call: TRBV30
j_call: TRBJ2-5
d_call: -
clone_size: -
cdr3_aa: CAWSLASETQYF
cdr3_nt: TGTGCCTGGAGTTTAGCGTCAGAGACCCAGTACTTC

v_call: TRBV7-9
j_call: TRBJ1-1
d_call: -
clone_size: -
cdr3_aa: CASPKPGGTEAFF
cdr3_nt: TGTGCCAGCCCAAAGCCCGGGGGCACTGAAGCTTTCTTT

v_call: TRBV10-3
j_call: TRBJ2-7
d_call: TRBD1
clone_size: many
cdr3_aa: CAIRDRAYEQYF
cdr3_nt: TGTGCCATCAGGGACAGGGCCTACGAGCAGTACTTC

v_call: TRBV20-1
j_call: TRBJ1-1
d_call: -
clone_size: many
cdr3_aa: CSASSAQGSNTEAFF
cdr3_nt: TGCAGTGCTAGTTCGGCTCAGGGGTCGAACACTGAAGCTTTCTTT

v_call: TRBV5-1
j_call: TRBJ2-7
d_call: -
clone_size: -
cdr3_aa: CASSLEWGRSYEQYF
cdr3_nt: TGCGCCAGCAGCTTGGAATGGGGACGGTCCTACGAGCAGTACTTC

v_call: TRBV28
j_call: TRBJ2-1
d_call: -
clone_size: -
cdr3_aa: CASREGYGSGTDNEQFF
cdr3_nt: TGTGCCAGCAGGGAGGGGTACGGCAGCGGAACAGACAATGAGCAGTTCTTC

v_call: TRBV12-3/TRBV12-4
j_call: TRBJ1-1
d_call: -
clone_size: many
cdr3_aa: CASSFLAGAEAFF
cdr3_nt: -

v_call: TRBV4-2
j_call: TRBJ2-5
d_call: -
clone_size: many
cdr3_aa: CASSLQRDSFQETQYF
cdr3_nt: TGTGCCAGCAGCCTCCAGCGAGATAGCTTCCAAGAGACCCAGTACTTC

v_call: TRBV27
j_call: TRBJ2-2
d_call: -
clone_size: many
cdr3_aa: CASTDHNTGELFF
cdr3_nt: TGTGCCAGTACGGACCATAACACCGGGGAGCTGTTTTTT

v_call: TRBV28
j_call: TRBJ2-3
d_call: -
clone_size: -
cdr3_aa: CATLSPGLSSDTQYF
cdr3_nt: TGTGCCACCCTCTCCCCGGGACTTTCTTCAGATACGCAGTATTTT

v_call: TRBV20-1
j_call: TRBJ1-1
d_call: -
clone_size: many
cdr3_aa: CSARDRGGTEAFF
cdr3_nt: TGCAGTGCTAGAGACAGGGGAGGCACTGAAGCTTTCTTT

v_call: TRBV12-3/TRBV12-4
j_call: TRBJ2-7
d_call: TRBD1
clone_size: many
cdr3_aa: CASSPGTGGPYEQYF
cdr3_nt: TGTGCCAGCAGCCCCGGGACAGGGGGACCCTACGAGCAGTACTTC

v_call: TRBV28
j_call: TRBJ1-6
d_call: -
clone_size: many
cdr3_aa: CASSLMGRNYNSPLHF
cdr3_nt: TGTGCCAGCAGTTTAATGGGGAGAAACTATAATTCACCCCTCCACTTT

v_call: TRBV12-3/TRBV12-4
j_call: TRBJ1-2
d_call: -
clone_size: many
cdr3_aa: CASSLAGLGTSYGYTF
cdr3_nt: TGTGCCAGCAGTTTAGCAGGTCTCGGGACGAGCTATGGCTACACCTTC

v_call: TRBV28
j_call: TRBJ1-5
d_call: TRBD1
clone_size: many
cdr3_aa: CASSLDRPTQPQHF
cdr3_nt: TGTGCCAGCAGCCTGGACAGGCCCACACAGCCCCAGCATTTT

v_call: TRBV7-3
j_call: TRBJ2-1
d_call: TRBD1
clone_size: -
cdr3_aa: CASSLLGQGVNEQFF
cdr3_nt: TGTGCCAGCAGCTTACTGGGGCAGGGGGTCAATGAGCAGTTCTTC

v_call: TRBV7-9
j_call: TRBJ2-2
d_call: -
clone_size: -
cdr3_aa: CASSPGNGPNTGELLF
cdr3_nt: TGTGCCAGCAGCCCCGGGAACGGCCCGAACACCGGGGAGCTGCTTTTT

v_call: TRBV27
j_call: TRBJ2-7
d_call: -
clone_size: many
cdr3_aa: CASSLCRGYEQYF
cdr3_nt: TGTGCCAGCAGTTTATGCAGGGGCTACGAGCAGTACTTC

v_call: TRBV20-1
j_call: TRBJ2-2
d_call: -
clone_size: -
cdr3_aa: CSARGPGWYTGELFF
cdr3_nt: TGCAGTGCTAGAGGACCGGGATGGTACACCGGGGAGCTGTTTTTT

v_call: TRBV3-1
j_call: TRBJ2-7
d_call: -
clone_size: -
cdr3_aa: CASSQDGHSRKSSEFEQYF
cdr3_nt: TGTGCCAGCAGCCAAGATGGGCACAGCCGGAAGTCAAGCGAGTTCGAGCAGTACTTC

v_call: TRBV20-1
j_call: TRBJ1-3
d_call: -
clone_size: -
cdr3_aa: CSAISSNTIYF
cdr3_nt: TGCAGTGCTATTAGCTCAAACACCATATATTTT

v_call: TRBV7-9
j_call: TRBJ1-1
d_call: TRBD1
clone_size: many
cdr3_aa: CASSLQGQVLTEAFF
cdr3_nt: TGTGCCAGCAGCCTTCAGGGACAGGTCCTCACTGAAGCTTTCTTT

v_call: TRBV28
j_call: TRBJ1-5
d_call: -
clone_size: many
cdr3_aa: CASSSRRRSNQPQHF
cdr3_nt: TGTGCCAGCAGTTCTAGACGGAGGAGCAATCAGCCCCAGCATTTT

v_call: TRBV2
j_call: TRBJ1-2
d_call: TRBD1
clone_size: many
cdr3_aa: CASRGTGYGYTF
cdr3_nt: TGTGCCAGCAGAGGGACAGGGTATGGCTACACCTTC

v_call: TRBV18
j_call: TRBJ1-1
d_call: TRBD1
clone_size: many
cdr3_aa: CASSPRQGANTEAFF
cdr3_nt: TGTGCCAGCAGCCCGAGACAGGGAGCGAACACTGAAGCTTTCTTT